Given below is one TCR beta chain in context. What it binds is not known. 13 Jbeta primers and 60 Vbeta primers were used for the PCR. Generated by immunoSEQ multiplex PCR, the TCRdb table keeps only in-frame clones and is missing some. This table holds roughly 97,000 clones, roughly three quarters found once. Likely unrecorded immune exposures existed in these nominally healthy donors. This CDR3 spans 13 amino acids. Trimming took 3 bases from V and 7 from J, leaving 10 bases between them. Germline CDR1 and CDR2: MNHEY and SMNVEV (reference sequence). The sample belongs to a study of cytomegalovirus exposure and HLA in healthy donors. Regarding the study as a whole: DRB1 showed the most TCR associations and HLA-C the fewest in a later analysis, as rates varied by HLA locus. Fewer N-insertions than the roughly 670-donor mean were reportedly shown by an Asian-associated ancestry cluster in a later analysis. Excluded: some indistinguishable V segments such as TRBV6-2 and TRBV6-3.

The gene calls are TRBV27 and TRBJ1-5, with D perhaps TRBD1 (5 bases). The receptor was derived from a woman aged 40 to 50 in good health and CMV-seronegative. Sequenced: PBMCs. This chain's CDR3 is CASSFGARQPQHF. Here the CDR3 DNA reads TGTGCCAGCAGTTTTGGGGCGAGACAGCCCCAGCATTTT.